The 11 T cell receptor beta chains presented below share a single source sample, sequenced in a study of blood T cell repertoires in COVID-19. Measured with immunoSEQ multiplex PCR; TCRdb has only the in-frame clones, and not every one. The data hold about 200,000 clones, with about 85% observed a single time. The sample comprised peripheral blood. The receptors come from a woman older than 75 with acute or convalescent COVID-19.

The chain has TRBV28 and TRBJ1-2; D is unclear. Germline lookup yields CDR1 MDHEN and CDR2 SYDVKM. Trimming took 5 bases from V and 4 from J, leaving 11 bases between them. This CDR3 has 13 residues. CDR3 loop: CASSKGSVYGYTF. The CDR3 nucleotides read TGTGCCAGCAGTAAAGGGAGCGTCTATGGCTACACCTTC.

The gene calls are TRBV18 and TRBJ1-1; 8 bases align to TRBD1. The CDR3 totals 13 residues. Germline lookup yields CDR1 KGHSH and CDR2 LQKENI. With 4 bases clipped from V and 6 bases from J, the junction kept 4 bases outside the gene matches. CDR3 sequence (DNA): TGTGCCAGCTCACTCAGGACAGGGCCTGAAGCTTTCTTT. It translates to CASSLRTGPEAFF.

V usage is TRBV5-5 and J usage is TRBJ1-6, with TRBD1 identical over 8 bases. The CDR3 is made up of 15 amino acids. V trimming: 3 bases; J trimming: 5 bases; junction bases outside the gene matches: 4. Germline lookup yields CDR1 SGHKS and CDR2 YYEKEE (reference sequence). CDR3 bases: TGTGCCAGCAGCTATGGACAGGGAAATAATTCACCCCTCCACTTT. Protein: CASSYGQGNNSPLHF.

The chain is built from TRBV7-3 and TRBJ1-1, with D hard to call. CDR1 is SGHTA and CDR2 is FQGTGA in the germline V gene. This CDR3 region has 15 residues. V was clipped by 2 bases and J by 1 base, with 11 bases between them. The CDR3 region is CASSLVSGRNTEAFF. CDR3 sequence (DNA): TGTGCCAGCAGCTTAGTGAGTGGTAGGAACACTGAAGCTTTCTTT.

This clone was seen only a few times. The CDR3 spells CATAMVAGDEQFF. CDR3 in DNA: TGTGCCACCGCCATGGTAGCGGGAGACGAGCAGTTCTTC. The V and J genes are TRBV27 and TRBJ2-1; 9 bases are shared with TRBD2. V shed 10 bases and J 10 bases; nucleotides not matched to a gene: 11. The CDR3 is made up of 13 amino acids. CDR1 and CDR2 (germline): MNHEY, SMNVEV (reference sequence).

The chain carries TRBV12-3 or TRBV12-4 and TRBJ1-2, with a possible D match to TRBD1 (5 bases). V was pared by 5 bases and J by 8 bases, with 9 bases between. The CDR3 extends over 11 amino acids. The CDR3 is CASSPREGYTF. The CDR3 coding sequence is TGTGCCAGCAGTCCCAGGGAAGGCTACACCTTC.

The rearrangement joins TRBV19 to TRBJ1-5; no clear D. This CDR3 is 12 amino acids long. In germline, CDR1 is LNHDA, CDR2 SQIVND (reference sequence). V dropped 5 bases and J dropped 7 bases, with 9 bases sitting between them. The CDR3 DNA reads TGTGCCAGTAGTGAGTATTGGCAGCCCCAGCATTTT. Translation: CASSEYWQPQHF.

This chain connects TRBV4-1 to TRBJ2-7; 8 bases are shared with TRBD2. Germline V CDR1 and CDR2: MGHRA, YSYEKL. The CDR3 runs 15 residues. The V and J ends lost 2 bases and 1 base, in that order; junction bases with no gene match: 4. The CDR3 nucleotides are TGCGCCAGCAGCCAATCCGGGGGGGGTTCCTACGAGCAGTACTTC. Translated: CASSQSGGGSYEQYF.

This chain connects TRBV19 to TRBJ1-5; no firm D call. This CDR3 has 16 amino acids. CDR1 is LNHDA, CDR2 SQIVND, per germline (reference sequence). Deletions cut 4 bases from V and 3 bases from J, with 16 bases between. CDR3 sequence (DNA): TGTGCCAGTAGTACGGGGAATGAGGGTGCCAATCAGCCCCAGCATTTT. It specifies CASSTGNEGANQPQHF.

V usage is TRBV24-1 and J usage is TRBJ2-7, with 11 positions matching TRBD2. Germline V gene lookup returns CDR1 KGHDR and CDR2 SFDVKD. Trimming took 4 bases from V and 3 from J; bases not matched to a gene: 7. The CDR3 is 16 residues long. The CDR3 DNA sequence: TGTGCCACCAGTGACTATGGGACTAGCGGAAACTACGAGCAGTACTTC. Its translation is CATSDYGTSGNYEQYF.

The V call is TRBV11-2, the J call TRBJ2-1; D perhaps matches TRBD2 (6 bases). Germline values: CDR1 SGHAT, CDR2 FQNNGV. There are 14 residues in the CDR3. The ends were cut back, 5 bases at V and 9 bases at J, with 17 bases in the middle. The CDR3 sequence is CASSPWGVAAEQFF. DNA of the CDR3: TGTGCCAGCAGCCCTTGGGGGGTAGCTGCTGAGCAGTTCTTC. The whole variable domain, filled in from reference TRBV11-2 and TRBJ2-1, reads EAGVAQSPRYKIIEKRQSVAFWCNPISGHATLYWYQQILGQGPKLLIQFQNNGVVDDSQLPKDRFSAERLKGVDSTLKIQPAKLEDSAVYLCASSPWGVAAEQFFGPGTRLTVL.